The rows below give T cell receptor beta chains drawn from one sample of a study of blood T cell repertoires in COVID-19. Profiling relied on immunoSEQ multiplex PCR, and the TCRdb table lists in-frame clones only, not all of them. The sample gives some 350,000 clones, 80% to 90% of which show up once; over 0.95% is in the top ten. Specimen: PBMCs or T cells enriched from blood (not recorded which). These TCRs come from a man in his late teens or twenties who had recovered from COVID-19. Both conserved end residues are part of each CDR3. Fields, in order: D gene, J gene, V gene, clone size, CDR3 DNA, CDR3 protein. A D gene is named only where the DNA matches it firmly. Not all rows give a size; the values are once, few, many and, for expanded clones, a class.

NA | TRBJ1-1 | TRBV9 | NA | TGTGCCAGCAGCCCAGAAGGGACTAGGAACACTGAAGCTTTCTTT | CASSPEGTRNTEAFF
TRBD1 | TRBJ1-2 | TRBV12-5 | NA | TGTGCTAGTGGTTTGGGGGACAGGGGGACCTATGGCTACACCTTC | CASGLGDRGTYGYTF
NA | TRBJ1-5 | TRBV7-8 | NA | TGTGCCAGCAGCTTAGGGGCAGGGAGCAATCAGCCCCAGCATTTT | CASSLGAGSNQPQHF
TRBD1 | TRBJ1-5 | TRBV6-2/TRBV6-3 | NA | TGTGCCAGCAGCTCGGACAGGATTAGCAATCAGCCCCAGCATTTT | CASSSDRISNQPQHF
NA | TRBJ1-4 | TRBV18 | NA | TGTGCCAGCTCATCTAACCAGGGGATAACTAATGAAAAACTGTTTTTT | CASSSNQGITNEKLFF
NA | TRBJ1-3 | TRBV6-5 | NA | TGTGCCAGCAGTACCAAACGGCGGGGTTACACCATATATTTT | CASSTKRRGYTIYF
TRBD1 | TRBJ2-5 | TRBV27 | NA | TGTGCCAGCAGTCCCTGGACAGGCCAAGAGACCCAGTACTTC | CASSPWTGQETQYF
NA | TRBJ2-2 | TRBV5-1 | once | TGCGCCAGCAGCGGCCAGGGCGGGGCATCAAACACCGGGGAGCTGTTTTTT | CASSGQGGASNTGELFF
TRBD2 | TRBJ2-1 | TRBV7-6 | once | TGTGCCAGCAGCTGGAGCGGGAGCTACAATGAGCAGTTCTTC | CASSWSGSYNEQFF
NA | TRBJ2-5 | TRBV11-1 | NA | TGTGCCAGCAGCTTAGGCAGGGCGGAGACCCAGTACTTC | CASSLGRAETQYF
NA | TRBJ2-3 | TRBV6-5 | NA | TGTGCCAGCACCAAGTCGGGCACAGATACGCAGTATTTT | CASTKSGTDTQYF
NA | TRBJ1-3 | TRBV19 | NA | TGTGCCAGTAGTAAACAGAGCTCTGGAAACACCATATATTTT | CASSKQSSGNTIYF
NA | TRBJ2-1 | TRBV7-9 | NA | TGTGCCAGCAGCTTGCGAACAGAAGGGGGCGGGAATTTCTTC | CASSLRTEGGGNFF
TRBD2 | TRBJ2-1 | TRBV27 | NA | TGTGCCAGCAGTTTATCGATACTAGCGGGGCGATGGAATGAGCAGTTCTTC | CASSLSILAGRWNEQFF
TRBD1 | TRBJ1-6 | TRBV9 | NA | TGTGCCAGCAGCGCGACTACAGGGACAGCCAATTCACCCCTCCACTTT | CASSATTGTANSPLHF
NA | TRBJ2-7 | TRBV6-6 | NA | TGTGCCAGCACGAACAAACAATCTTACGTAGAGCAGTACTTC | CASTNKQSYVEQYF
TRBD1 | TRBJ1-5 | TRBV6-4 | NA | TGTGCCAGCAGGGACTCACCCACCCGGGGAGGGGGACAGGAAGGTACTCTGGGCAATCAGCCCCAGCATTTT | CASRDSPTRGGGQEGTLGNQPQHF
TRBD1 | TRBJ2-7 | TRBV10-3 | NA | TGTGCCATCGGGGGACAGGGCTACGAGCAGTACTTC | CAIGGQGYEQYF
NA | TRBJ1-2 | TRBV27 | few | TGTGCCAGCAGGACGGACGGGGGAAATAACTATGGCTACACCTTC | CASRTDGGNNYGYTF
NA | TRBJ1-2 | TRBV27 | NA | TGTGCCAGCAGCCCGGAGATTAACTATGGCTACACCTTC | CASSPEINYGYTF
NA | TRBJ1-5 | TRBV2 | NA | TGTGCCAGCAGCGGAGATCAGATTAGCAATCAGCCCCAGCATTTT | CASSGDQISNQPQHF
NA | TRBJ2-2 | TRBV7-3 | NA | TGTGCCAGCAGCTTATGGGTGACTTACGCGAACACCGGGGAGCTGTTTTTT | CASSLWVTYANTGELFF
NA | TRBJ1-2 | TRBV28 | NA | TGTGCCAGCAGTTTAAAGGGGCTCGGCTACACCTTC | CASSLKGLGYTF
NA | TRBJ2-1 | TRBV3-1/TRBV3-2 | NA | TGTGCCAGCAGCCAAGATCGAAGAGGTGAGCAGTTCTTC | CASSQDRRGEQFF
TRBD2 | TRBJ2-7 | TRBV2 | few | TGTGCCAGCAGTGCTAGCGGGGGGAACTACGAGCAGTACTTC | CASSASGGNYEQYF
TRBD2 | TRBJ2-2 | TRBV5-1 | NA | TGCGCCAGCAGCTTCGGACTAGCGGCCACCGGGGAGCTGTTTTTT | CASSFGLAATGELFF
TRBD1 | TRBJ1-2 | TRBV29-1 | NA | TGCAGCGTTCCGTTCGGACAGGGAGGTGGCTACACCTTC | CSVPFGQGGGYTF
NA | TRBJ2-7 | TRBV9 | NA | TGTGCCAGCAGCGTAGCTGGAGACTACGAGCAGTACTTC | CASSVAGDYEQYF
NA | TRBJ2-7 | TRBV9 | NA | TGTGCCAGCAGCGTAGAACACCGGGGAGAGCAGTACTTC | CASSVEHRGEQYF
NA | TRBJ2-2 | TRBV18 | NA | TGTGCCAGCTCACCATCACCTGCCCTAGTTACCGGGGAGCTGTTTTTT | CASSPSPALVTGELFF
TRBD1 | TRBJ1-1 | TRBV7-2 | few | TGTGCCAGCTCCTATGGACAGGGGCTGGAAGCTTTCTTT | CASSYGQGLEAFF
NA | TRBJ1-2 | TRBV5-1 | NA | TGCGCCAGCAGCCTCGAGGACTATGGCTACACCTTC | CASSLEDYGYTF
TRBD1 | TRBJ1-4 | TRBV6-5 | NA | TGTGCCACCAGGGGGGCAGCTAATGAAAAACTGTTTTTT | CATRGAANEKLFF
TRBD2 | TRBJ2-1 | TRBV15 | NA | TGTGCCACCAGAGCAACTAGCGGGGGGACAAACAATGAGCAGTTCTTC | CATRATSGGTNNEQFF
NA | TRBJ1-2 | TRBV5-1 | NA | TGCGCCAGCAGCCCGGGAGGGGCCTCGAACTATGGCTACACCTTC | CASSPGGASNYGYTF
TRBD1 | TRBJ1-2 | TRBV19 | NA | TGTGCCAGTAGAGAAACGGGACAGGGTCGCTCCTATGGCTACACCTTC | CASRETGQGRSYGYTF
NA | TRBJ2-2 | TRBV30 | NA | TGTGCCTGGAGTGTACGGAGGTCTTTGGGGGAGCTGTTTTTT | CAWSVRRSLGELFF
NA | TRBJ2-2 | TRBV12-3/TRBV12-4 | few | TGTGCCAGCCGGGACACCGGGGAGCTGTTTTTT | CASRDTGELFF
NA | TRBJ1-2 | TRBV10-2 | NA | TGCGCCAGCAACCCCAAGGACGGACTCTATGGCTACACCTTC | CASNPKDGLYGYTF
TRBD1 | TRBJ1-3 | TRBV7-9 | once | TGTGCCAGCAGCTCCCGGACAGGGCCTGGAAACACCATATATTTT | CASSSRTGPGNTIYF
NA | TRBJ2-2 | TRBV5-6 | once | TGTGCCAGCAGCGTTACGGGACTTATAGCCGGGGAGCTGTTTTTT | CASSVTGLIAGELFF
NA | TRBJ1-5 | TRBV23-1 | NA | TGCGCCAGCAGTCAATCGGAGCGGGGATTCTTGGGGATTCAGCCCCAGCATTTT | CASSQSERGFLGIQPQHF
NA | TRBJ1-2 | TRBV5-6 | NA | TGTGCCAGCAGCTTGTGGCAGGGCAGGGACTATGGCTACACCTTC | CASSLWQGRDYGYTF
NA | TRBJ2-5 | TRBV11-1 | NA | TGTGCCAGCAGCTTACGAGAGACCCAGTACTTC | CASSLRETQYF
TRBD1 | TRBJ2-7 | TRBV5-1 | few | TGCGCCAGCAGCTTACAGGGGGGTCTATCCTACGAGCAGTACTTC | CASSLQGGLSYEQYF
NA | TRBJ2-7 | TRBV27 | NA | TGTGCCAGCAGTTTCGCGGGACGGGCCTACGAGCAGTACTTC | CASSFAGRAYEQYF
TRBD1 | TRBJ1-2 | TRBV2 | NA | TGTGCCAGCAGGGGGGACAGGGGAAGGTATGGCTACACCTTC | CASRGDRGRYGYTF
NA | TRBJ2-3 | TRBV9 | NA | TGTGCCAGCAGCGTAGAGTGGGGCGGGACCATCACAGATACGCAGTATTTT | CASSVEWGGTITDTQYF
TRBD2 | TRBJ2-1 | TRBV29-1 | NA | TGCAGCTTAGCCCCCGGGACTAGTGGTTACAATGAGCAGTTCTTC | CSLAPGTSGYNEQFF
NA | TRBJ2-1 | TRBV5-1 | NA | TGCGCCAGCAGCTCCTCGGACAATGAGCAGTTCTTC | CASSSSDNEQFF
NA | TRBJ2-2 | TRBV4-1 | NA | TGCGCCAGCAGCCAACCGGGCGGGGAGCTGTTTTTT | CASSQPGGELFF
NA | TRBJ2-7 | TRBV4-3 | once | TGCGCCAGCAGCCCCGGGAGAGGCGGGTACGAGCAGTACTTC | CASSPGRGGYEQYF
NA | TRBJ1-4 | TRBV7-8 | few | TGTGCCAGCAGCTTAGGACCGGGGATGACTAATGAAAAACTGTTTTTT | CASSLGPGMTNEKLFF
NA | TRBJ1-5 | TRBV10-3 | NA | TGTGCCATCGGGGGCATTGATAGCAATCAGCCCCAGCATTTT | CAIGGIDSNQPQHF
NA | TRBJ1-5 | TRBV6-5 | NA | TGTGCCAGCACCGTAGGCAGGAGCAATCAGCCCCAGCATTTT | CASTVGRSNQPQHF
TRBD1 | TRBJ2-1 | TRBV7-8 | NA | TGTGCCAGCAGCTTGACAGGGGGCCTCTACAATGAGCAGTTCTTC | CASSLTGGLYNEQFF
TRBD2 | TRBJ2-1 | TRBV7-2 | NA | TGTGCCAGCAGCTTCCGCGGGGGGGTGAATGAGCAGTTCTTC | CASSFRGGVNEQFF
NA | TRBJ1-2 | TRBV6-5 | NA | TGTGCCAGCAGGGCCGGGACACTTGGGGCTTATGGCTACACCTTC | CASRAGTLGAYGYTF
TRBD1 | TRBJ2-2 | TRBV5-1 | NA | TGCGCCAGCAGCGACAGGGGGGACACCGGGGAGCTGTTTTTT | CASSDRGDTGELFF